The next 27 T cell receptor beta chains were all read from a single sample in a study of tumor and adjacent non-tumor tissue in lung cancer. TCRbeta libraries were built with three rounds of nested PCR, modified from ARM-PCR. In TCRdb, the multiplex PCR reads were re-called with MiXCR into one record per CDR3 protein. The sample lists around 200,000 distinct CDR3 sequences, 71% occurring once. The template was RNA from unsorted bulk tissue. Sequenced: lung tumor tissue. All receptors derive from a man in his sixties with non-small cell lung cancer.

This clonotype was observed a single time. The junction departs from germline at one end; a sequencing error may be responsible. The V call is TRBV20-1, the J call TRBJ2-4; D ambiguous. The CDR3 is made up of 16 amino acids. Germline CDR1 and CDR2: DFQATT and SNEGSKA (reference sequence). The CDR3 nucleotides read TGCAGTGCTAGAGGAAATCCATCGAGAGCCAACAACATTCAGTACTTC. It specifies CSARGNPSRANNIQYF.

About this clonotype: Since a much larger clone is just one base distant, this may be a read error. The CDR3 sequence: CASSYSGQLGENQYF. CDR3 DNA sequence: TGTGCCAGCAGTTACTCGGGCCAGCTAGGGGAGAACCAGTACTTC. This chain uses TRBV6-6 with TRBJ2-5, with D perhaps assigned TRBD1 or TRBD2 (5 bases each). In germline, CDR1 is MNHNY, CDR2 SVGAGI (reference sequence). CDR3 size: 15 residues.

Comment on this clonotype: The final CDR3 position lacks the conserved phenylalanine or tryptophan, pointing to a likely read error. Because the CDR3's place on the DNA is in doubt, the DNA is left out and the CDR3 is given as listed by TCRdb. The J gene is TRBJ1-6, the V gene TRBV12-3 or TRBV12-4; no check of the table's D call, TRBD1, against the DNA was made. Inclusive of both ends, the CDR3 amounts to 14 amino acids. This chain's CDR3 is CASGGETGNSPLHL.

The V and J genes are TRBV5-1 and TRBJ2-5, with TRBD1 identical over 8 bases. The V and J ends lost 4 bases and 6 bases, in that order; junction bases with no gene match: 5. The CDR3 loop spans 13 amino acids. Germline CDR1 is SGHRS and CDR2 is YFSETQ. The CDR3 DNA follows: TGCGCCAGCAGCGTGAGACAGGGGCAGACCCAGTACTTC. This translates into CASSVRQGQTQYF. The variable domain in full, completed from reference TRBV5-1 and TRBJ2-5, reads KAGVTQTPRYLIKTRGQQVTLSCSPISGHRSVSWYQQTPGQGLQFLFEYFSETQRNKGNFPGRFSGRQFSNSRSEMNVSTLELGDSALYLCASSVRQGQTQYFGPGTRLLVL.

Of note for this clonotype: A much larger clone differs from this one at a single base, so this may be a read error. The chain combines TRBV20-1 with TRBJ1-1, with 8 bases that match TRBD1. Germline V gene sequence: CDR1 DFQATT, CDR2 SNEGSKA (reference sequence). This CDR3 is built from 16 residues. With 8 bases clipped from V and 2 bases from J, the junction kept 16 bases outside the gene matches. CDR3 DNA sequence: TGCAGTACTCCAAGGGCTGGACAGGGACCAAACACTGAAGCTTTCTTT. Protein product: CSTPRAGQGPNTEAFF.

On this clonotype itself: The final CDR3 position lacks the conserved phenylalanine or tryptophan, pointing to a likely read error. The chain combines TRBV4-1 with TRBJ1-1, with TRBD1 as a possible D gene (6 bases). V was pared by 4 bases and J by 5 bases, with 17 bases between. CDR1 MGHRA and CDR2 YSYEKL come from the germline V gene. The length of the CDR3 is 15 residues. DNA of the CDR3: TGCGCCAGCAGCCCCGAAATTCGGACAGTAACTGAAGCTTTCTTA. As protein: CASSPEIRTVTEAFL.

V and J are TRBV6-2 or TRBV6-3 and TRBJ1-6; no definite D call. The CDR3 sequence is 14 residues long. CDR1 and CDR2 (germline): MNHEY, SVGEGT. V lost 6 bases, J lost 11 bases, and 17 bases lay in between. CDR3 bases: TGTGCCAGCAGGCTGGAAGGTTCGAATCCACCCCTCCACTTT. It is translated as CASRLEGSNPPLHF.

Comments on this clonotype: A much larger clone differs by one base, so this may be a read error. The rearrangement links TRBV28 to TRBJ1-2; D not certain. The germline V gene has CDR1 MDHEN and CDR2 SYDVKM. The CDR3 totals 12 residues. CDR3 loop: CTSSTASYGYTF. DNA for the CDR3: TGTACCAGCAGCACCGCCAGCTATGGCTACACCTTC.

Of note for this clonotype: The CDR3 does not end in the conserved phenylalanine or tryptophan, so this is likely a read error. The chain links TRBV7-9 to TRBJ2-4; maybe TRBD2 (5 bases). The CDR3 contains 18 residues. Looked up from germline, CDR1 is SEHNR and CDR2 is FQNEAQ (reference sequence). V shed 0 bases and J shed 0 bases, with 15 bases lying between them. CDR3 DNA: TGTGCCAGCAGCTTAGCGGACTGGAACGTGGTAGCCAAAAACATTCAGTACTTA. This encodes CASSLADWNVVAKNIQYL.

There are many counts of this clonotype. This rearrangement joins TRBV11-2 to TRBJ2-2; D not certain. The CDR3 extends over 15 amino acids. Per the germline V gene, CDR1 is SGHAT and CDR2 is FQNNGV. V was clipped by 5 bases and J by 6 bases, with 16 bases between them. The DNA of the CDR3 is TGTGCCAGCAGCCCGCGTGGGTTTCTGGCCGGGGAGCTGTTTTTT. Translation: CASSPRGFLAGELFF. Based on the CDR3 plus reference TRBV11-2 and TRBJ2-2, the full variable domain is EAGVAQSPRYKIIEKRQSVAFWCNPISGHATLYWYQQILGQGPKLLIQFQNNGVVDDSQLPKDRFSAERLKGVDSTLKIQPAKLEDSAVYLCASSPRGFLAGELFFGEGSRLTVL.

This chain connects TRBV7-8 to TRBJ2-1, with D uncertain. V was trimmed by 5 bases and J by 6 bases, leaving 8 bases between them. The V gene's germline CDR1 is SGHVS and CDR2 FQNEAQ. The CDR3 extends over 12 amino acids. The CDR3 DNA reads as TGTGCCAGCAGCATAAGTTTCAATGAGCAGTTCTTC. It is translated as CASSISFNEQFF.

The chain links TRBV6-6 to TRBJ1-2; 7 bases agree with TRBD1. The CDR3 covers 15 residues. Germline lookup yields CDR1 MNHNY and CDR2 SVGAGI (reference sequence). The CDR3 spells CDRNSRTGDIYGYTF. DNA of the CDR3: TGTGACAGGAATTCCCGTACAGGGGATATCTATGGCTACACCTTC.

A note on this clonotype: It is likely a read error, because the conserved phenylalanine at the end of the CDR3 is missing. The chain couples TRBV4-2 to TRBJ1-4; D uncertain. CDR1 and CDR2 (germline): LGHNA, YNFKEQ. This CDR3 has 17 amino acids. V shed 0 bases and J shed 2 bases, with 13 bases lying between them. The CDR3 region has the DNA TGTGCCAGCAGCCAAGATCACGGCCGAAGCACTAATGAAAAACTGTTTTTA. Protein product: CASSQDHGRSTNEKLFL.

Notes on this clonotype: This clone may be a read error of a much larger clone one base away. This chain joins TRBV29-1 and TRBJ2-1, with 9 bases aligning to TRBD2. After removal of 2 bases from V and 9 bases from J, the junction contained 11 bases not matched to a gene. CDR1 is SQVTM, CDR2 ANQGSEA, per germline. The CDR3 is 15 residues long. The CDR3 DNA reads TGCAGCGTTGAAACTGGCGGGAGGGTGAGAACTGAGCAGTTCTTC. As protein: CSVETGGRVRTEQFF.

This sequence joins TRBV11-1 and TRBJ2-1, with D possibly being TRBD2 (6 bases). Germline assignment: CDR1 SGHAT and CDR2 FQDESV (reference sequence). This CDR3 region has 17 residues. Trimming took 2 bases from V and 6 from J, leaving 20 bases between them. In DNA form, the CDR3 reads TGTGCCAGCAGCTTATCTAGGCTAGCGAGAGGCATCAATGAGCAGTTCTTC. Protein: CASSLSRLARGINEQFF. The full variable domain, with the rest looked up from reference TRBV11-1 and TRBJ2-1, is EAEVAQSPRYKITEKSQAVAFWCDPISGHATLYWYRQILGQGPELLVQFQDESVVDDSQLPKDRFSAERLKGVDSTLKIQPAELGDSAMYLCASSLSRLARGINEQFFGPGTRLTVL.

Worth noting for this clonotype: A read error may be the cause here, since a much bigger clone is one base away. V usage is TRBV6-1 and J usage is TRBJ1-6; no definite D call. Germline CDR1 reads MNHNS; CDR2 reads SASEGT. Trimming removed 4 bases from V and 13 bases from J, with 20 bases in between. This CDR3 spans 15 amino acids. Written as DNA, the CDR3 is TGTGCCAGCAGTGCCGAGCGGCCCTGGCCAGTCCCCCTCCACTTT. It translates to CASSAERPWPVPLHF.

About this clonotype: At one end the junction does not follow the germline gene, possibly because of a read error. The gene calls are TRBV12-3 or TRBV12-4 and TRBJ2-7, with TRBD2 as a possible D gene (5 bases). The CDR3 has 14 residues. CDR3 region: CASSRLPTSYKQYF. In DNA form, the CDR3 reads TGTGCCAGTAGCCGACTACCAACCTCCTACAAGCAGTACTTC.

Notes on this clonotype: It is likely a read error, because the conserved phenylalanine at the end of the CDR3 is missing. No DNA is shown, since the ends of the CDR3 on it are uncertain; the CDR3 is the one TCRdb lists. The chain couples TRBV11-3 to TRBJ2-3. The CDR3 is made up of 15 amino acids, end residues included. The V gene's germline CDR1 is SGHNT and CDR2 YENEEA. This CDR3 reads CASSQTDSSTDTQYC.

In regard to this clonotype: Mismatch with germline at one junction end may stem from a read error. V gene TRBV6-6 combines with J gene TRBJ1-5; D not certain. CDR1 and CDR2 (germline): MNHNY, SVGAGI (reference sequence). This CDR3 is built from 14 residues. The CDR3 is CANSYVWVGQPQHF. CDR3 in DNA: TGTGCCAACAGTTACGTGTGGGTGGGTCAGCCCCAGCATTTT.

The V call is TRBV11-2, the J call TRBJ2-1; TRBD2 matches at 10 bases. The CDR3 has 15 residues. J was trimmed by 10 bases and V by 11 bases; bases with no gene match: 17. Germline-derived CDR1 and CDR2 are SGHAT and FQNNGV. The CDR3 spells CAGAGSGGTGKEQFF. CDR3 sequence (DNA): TGTGCCGGAGCGGGTAGCGGGGGGACAGGCAAAGAGCAGTTCTTC.

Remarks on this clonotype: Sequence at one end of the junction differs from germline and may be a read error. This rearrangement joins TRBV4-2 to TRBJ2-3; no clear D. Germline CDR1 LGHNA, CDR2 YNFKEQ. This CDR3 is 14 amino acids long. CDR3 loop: CASSPTPRTETQYF. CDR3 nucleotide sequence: TGTGCCAGCAGCCCCACCCCGAGAACAGAAACGCAGTATTTT.

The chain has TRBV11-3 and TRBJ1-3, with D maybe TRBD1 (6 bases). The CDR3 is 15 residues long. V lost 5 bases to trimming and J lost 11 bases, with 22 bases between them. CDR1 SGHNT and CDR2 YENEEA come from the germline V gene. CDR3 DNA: TGTGCCAGCAGCGTTACAGGGATCTCTGGGAACGCCATATATTTT. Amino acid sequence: CASSVTGISGNAIYF.

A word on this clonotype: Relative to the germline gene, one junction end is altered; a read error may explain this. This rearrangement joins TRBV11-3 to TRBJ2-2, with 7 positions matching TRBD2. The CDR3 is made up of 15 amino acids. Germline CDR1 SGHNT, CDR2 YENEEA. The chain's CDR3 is CASNFRGENTGDLFF. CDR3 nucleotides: TGTGCCAGCAACTTTCGGGGGGAGAACACCGGGGATCTGTTTTTT. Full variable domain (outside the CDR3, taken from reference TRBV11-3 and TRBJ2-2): EAGVVQSPRYKIIEKKQPVAFWCNPISGHNTLYWYLQNLGQGPELLIRYENEEAVDDSQLPKDRFSAERLKGVDSTLKIQPAELGDSAVYLCASNFRGENTGDLFFGEGSRLTVL.

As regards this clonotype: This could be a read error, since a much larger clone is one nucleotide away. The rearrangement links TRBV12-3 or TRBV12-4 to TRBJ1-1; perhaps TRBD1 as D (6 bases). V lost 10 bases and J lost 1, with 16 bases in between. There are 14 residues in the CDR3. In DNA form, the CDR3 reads TGTGCCAACAGGGTGGACAGACAGAACACTGAAGCTTTCTTT. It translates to CANRVDRQNTEAFF.

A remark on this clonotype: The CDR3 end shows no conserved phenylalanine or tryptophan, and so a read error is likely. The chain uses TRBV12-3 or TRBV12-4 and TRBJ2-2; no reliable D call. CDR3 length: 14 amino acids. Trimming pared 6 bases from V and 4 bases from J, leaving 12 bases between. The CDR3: CASSHDIGTGELFI. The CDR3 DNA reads TGTGCCAGCAGCCATGACATCGGCACCGGGGAGCTGTTTATT.

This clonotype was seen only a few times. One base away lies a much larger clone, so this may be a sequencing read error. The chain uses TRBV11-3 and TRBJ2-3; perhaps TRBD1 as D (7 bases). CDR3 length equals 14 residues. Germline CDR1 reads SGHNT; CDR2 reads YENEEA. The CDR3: CTSKEGATTDTQYF. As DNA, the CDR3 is TGTACCAGCAAGGAGGGGGCGACCACAGATACGCAGTATTTT.

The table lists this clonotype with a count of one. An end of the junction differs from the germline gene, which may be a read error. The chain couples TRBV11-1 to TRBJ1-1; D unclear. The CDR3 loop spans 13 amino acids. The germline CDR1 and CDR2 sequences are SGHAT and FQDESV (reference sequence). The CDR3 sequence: CANSLSENTEAIF. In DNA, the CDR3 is TGTGCCAACAGCTTAAGCGAGAACACTGAAGCTATCTTT.